The subject of this entry is one T cell receptor beta chain. These data originate in a study of OX40 agonist ivuxolimab in advanced cancers. Germline CDR1 SGHVS, CDR2 FQNEAQ. Between the trimmed V and J ends, which lost 6 bases and 3 bases, there was a span of 14 bases. This CDR3 is 14 amino acids long. TCRdb's table, derived via immunoSEQ multiplex PCR, lists solely in-frame clones and lacks some. The data hold approximately 90,000 clones, with about 90% observed a single time. The chain is built from TRBV7-8 and TRBJ1-2; D is possibly TRBD1 (6 bases). Sequencing used CD4+ or CD8+ T cells sorted from blood, obtained in a trial of the OX40 agonist ivuxolimab. The clonotype comes from an adult with an advanced solid tumor such as melanoma, head and neck, liver or kidney cancer. The CDR3 DNA sequence: TGTGCCAGCAGTCTCGCGGGGGCGGACTATGGCTACACCTTC. The encoded protein is CASSLAGADYGYTF.